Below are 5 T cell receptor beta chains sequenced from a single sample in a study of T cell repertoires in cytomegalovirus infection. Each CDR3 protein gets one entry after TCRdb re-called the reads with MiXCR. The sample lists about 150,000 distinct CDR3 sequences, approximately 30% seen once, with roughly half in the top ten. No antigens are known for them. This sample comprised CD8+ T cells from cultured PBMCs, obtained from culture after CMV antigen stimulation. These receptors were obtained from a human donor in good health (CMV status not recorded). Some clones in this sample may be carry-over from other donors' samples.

This CDR3 reads CASSLAGESSTDTQYF. For the CDR3, the DNA is TGTGCCAGCAGCCTAGCGGGGGAGTCAAGCACAGATACGCAGTATTTT. The J gene is TRBJ2-3, the V gene TRBV4-2; the match to TRBD2 covers 9 bases. Germline CDR1 and CDR2: LGHNA and YNFKEQ. After removal of 4 bases from V and 0 bases from J, the junction contained 5 bases not matched to a gene. The CDR3 runs to 16 residues.

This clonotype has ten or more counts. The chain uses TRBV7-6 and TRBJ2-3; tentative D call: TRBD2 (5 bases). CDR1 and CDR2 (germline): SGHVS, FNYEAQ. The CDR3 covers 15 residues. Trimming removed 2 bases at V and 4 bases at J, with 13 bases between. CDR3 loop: CASSLTTDYPDTQYF. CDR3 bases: TGTGCCAGCAGCTTAACCACAGACTACCCAGATACGCAGTATTTT.

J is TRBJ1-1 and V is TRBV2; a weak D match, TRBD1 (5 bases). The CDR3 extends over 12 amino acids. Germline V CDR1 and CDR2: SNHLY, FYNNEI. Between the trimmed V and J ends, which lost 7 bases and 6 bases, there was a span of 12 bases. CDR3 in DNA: TGTGCCAGCATAAATCGGGGGTCTGAAGCTTTCTTT. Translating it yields CASINRGSEAFF.

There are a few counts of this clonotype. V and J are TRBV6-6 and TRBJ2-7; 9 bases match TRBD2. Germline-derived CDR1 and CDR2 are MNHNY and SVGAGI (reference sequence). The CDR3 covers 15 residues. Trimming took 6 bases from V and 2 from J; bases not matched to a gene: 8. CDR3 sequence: CASRARIAGAYEQYF. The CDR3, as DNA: TGTGCCAGCAGGGCTAGGATAGCGGGGGCCTACGAGCAGTACTTC.

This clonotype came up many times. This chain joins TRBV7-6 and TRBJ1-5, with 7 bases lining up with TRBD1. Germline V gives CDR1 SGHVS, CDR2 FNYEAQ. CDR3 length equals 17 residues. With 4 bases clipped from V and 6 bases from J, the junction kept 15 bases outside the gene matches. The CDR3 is CASSSLRGGGLPQPQHF. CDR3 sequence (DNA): TGTGCCAGCAGCTCCCTCCGGGGAGGGGGCCTACCTCAGCCCCAGCATTTT.